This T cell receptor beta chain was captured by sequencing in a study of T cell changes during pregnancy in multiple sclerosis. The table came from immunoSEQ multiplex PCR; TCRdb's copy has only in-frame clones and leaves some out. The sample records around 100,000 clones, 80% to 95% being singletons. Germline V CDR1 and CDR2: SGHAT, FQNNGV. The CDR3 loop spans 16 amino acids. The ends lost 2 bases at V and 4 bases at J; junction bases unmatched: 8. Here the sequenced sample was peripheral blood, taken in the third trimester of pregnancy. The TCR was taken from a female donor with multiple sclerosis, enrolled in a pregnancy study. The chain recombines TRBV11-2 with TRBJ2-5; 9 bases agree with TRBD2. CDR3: CASSLIGGGAGETQYF. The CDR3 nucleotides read TGTGCCAGCAGCTTAATTGGCGGGGGGGCGGGAGAGACCCAGTACTTC.